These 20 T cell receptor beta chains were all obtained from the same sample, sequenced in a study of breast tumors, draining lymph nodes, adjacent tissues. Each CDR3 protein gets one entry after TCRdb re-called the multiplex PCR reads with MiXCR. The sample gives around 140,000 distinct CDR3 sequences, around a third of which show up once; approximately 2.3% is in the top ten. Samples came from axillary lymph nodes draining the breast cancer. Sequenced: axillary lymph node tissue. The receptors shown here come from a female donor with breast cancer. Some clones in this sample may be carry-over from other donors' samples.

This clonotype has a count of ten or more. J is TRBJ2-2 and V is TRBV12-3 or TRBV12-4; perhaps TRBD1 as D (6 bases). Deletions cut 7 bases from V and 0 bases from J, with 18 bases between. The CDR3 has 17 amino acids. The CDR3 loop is CASIDSFGTPNTGELFF. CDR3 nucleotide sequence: TGTGCCAGCATCGACAGTTTTGGGACACCGAACACCGGGGAGCTGTTTTTT.

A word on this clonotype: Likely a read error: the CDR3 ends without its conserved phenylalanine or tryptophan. The CDR3 sequence: CATSRWVWDEQFL. In DNA, the CDR3 is TGTGCCACCAGCAGGTGGGTTTGGGATGAGCAGTTCCTC. This chain connects TRBV15 to TRBJ2-1; the D is unclear. CDR1 is LNHNV, CDR2 YYDKDF, per germline (reference sequence). This CDR3 has 13 residues. The V gene lost 3 bases and the J gene lost 8 bases, with 11 bases spanning the gap.

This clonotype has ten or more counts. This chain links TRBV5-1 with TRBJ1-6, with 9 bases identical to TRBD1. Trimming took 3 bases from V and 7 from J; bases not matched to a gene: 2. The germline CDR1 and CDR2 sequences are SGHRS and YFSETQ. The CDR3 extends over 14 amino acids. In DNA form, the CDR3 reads TGCGCCAGCAGCTGGGGACAGGGAAATTCACCCCTCCACTTT. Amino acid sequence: CASSWGQGNSPLHF.

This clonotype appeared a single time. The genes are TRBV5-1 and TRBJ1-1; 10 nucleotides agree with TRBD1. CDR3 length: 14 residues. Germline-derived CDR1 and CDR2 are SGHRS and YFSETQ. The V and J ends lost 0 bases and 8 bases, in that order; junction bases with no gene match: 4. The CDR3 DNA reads TGCGCCAGCAGCTTGGCCGGGACAGGGGAGGAAGCTTTCTTT. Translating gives CASSLAGTGEEAFF. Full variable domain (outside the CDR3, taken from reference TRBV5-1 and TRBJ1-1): KAGVTQTPRYLIKTRGQQVTLSCSPISGHRSVSWYQQTPGQGLQFLFEYFSETQRNKGNFPGRFSGRQFSNSRSEMNVSTLELGDSALYLCASSLAGTGEEAFFGQGTRLTVV.

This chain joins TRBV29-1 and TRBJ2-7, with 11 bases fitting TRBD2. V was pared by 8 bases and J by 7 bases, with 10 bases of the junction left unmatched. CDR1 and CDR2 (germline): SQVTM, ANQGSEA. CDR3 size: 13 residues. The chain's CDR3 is CSHIAGGSEEQYF. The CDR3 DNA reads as TGCAGCCACATAGCGGGGGGGTCGGAAGAGCAGTACTTC.

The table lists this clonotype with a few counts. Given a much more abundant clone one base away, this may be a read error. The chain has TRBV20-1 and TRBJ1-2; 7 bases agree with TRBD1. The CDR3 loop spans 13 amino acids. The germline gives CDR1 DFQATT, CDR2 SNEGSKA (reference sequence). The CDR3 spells CSARGDSNYAYTF. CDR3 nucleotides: TGCAGTGCTAGAGGGGACAGTAACTATGCCTACACCTTC.

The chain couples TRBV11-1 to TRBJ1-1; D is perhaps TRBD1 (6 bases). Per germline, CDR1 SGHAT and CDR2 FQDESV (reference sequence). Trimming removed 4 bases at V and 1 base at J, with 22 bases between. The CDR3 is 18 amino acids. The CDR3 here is CASSSNTWGGARNTEAFF. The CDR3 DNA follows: TGTGCCAGCAGCTCCAATACCTGGGGGGGGGCACGGAACACTGAAGCTTTCTTT.

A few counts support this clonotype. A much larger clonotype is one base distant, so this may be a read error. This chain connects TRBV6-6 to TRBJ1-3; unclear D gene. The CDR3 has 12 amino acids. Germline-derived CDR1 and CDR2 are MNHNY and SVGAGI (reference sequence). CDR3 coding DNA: TGTGCCAGCAGGGGGTCCGGAAACGCCATATATTTT. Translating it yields CASRGSGNAIYF.

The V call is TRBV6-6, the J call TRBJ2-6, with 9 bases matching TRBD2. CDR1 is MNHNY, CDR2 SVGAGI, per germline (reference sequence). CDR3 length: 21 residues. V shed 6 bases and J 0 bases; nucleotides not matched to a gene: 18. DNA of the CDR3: TGTGCCAGCAGCACAGCGGGGGGAGTCCCCGGGCTGTGCTCTGGGGCCAACGTCCTGACTTTC. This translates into CASSTAGGVPGLCSGANVLTF.

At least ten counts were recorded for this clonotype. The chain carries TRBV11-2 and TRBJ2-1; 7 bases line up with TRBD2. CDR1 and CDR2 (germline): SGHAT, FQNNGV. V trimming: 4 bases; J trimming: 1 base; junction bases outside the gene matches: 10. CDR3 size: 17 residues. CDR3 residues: CASSSRGEGQSYNEQFF. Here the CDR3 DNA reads TGTGCCAGCAGCTCGAGAGGGGAGGGCCAATCCTACAATGAGCAGTTCTTC.

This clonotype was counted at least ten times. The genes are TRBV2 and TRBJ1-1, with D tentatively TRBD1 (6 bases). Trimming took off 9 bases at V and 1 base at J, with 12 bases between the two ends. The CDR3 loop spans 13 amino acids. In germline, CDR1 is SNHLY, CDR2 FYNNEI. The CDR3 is CASHGQTNTEAFF. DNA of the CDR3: TGTGCCAGTCATGGACAGACGAACACTGAAGCTTTCTTT.

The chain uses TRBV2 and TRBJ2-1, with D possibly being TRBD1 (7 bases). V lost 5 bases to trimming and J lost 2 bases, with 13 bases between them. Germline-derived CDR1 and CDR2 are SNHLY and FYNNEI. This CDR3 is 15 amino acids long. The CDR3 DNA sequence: TGTGCCAGCAGTCCTCAGGGGGGCGCCTACAATGAGCAGTTCTTC. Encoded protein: CASSPQGGAYNEQFF.

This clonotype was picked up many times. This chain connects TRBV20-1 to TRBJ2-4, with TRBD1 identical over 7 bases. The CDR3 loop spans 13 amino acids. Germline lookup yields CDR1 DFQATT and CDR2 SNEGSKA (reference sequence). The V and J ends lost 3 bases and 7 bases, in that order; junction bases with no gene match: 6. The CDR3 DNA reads TGCAGTGCTAGGGACAGGCAGGCGAACATTCAGTACTTC. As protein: CSARDRQANIQYF.

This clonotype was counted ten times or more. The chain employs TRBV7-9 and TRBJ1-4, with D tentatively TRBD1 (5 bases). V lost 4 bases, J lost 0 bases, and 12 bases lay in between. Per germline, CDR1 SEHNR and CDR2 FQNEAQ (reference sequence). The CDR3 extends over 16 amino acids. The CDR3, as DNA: TGTGCCAGCAGCTCCCTCGGGGGTGCAACTAATGAAAAACTGTTTTTT. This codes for CASSSLGGATNEKLFF.

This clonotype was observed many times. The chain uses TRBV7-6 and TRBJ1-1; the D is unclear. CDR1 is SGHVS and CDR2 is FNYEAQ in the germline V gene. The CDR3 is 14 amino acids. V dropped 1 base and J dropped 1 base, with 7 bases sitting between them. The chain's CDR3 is CASSLGSGNTEAFF. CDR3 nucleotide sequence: TGTGCCAGCAGCTTAGGGTCCGGGAACACTGAAGCTTTCTTT.

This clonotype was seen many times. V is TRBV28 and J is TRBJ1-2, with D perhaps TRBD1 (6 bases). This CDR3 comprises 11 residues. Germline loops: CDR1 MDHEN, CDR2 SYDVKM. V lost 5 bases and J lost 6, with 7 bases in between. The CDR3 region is CASSTGHGYTF. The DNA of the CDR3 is TGTGCCAGCAGTACAGGGCATGGCTACACCTTC.

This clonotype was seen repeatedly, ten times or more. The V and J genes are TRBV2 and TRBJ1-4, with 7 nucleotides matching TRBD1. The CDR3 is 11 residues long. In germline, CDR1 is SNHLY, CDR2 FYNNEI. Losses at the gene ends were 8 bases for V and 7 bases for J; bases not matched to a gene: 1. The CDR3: CASGDSEKLFF. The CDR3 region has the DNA TGTGCCAGCGGGGACAGTGAAAAACTGTTTTTT.

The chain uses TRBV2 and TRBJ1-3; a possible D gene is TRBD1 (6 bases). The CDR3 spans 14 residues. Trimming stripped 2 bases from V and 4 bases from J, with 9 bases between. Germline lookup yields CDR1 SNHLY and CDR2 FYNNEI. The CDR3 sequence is CASSETGTGNTIYF. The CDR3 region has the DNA TGTGCCAGCAGTGAAACAGGGACAGGAAACACCATATATTTT.

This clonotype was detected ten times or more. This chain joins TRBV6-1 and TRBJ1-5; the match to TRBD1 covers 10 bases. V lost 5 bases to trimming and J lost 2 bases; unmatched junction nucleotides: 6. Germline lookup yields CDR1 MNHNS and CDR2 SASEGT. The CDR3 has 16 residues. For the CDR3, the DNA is TGTGCCAGCAGTAGGACAGGGGGGATTGGCAATCAGCCCCAGCATTTT. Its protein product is CASSRTGGIGNQPQHF.

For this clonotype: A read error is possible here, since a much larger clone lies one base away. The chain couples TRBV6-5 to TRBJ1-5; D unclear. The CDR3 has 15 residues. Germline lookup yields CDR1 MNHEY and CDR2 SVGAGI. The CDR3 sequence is CASSHSGANNQPQHF. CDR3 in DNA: TGTGCCAGCAGTCACTCAGGCGCGAACAATCAGCCCCAGCATTTT.